The sequence of this T cell receptor beta chain was determined in a study of control samples from healthy donors and cancer patients. The repertoire was sequenced with immunoSEQ multiplex PCR; TCRdb's copy has only in-frame clones and lacks some. The sample has about 100,000 clones, roughly nine tenths seen once. CDR3 size: 15 residues. Per the germline V gene, CDR1 is MDHEN and CDR2 is SYDVKM. The V segment lost 6 bases and the J segment 5 bases; nucleotides outside the gene matches: 5. The specimen was blood. The chain is built from TRBV28 and TRBJ2-5; the match to TRBD2 covers 14 bases. This clonotype was sampled from a woman aged 45-59 years in good health. CDR3 residues: CASRPRLAGGETQYF. The CDR3, as DNA: TGTGCCAGCAGGCCGAGACTAGCGGGAGGGGAGACCCAGTACTTC.